The 3 T cell receptor beta chains listed next were all sequenced from one sample in a study of long-term antiretroviral therapy in people with HIV. The libraries were made with immunoSEQ v3.0 at survey level. Assay: immunoSEQ multiplex PCR; the TCRdb copy retains only in-frame clones and omits some. The sample includes about 14,000 clones, roughly 90% of them seen just once. Specimen: unsorted PBMCs, collected 6.2 years after starting antiretroviral therapy. The receptors here all came from a man between 40 and 49 years old with HIV.

The chain combines TRBV7-3 with TRBJ2-6; a weak D match, TRBD1 (5 bases). Germline V lookup: CDR1 SGHTA, CDR2 FQGTGA. The CDR3 is 17 amino acids. The V and J ends lost 0 bases and 4 bases respectively, with 13 bases between them. CDR3 bases: TGTGCCAGCAGCTTAACGGTAGGGGTGTTAGGGGCCAACGTCCTGACTTTC. Translated, it gives CASSLTVGVLGANVLTF.

This clone was detected once. The chain links TRBV5-4 to TRBJ2-7; the D gene could be TRBD1 or TRBD2 (5 bases each). V lost 1 base and J lost 0, with 14 bases in between. CDR1 is SGHNT and CDR2 is YYREEE in the germline V gene (reference sequence). The CDR3 consists of 16 residues. The CDR3 reads CASSLLISGSSYEQYF. DNA of the CDR3: TGTGCCAGCAGCTTGTTAATATCAGGGAGCTCCTACGAGCAGTACTTC. The whole variable domain, remainder taken from reference TRBV5-4 and TRBJ2-7, is ETGVTQSPTHLIKTRGQQVTLRCSSQSGHNTVSWYQQALGQGPQFIFQYYREEENGRGNFPPRFSGLQFPNYSSELNVNALELDDSALYLCASSLLISGSSYEQYFGPGTRLTVT.

This rearrangement joins TRBV7-3 to TRBJ2-3, with 12 bases lining up with TRBD2. The CDR3 length is 15 residues. The germline CDR1 and CDR2 sequences are SGHTA and FQGTGA. V shed 5 bases and J 3 bases; nucleotides not matched to a gene: 3. CDR3: CASSVLAGGTDTQYF. CDR3 nucleotides: TGTGCCAGCAGCGTCCTAGCGGGAGGGACAGATACGCAGTATTTT.